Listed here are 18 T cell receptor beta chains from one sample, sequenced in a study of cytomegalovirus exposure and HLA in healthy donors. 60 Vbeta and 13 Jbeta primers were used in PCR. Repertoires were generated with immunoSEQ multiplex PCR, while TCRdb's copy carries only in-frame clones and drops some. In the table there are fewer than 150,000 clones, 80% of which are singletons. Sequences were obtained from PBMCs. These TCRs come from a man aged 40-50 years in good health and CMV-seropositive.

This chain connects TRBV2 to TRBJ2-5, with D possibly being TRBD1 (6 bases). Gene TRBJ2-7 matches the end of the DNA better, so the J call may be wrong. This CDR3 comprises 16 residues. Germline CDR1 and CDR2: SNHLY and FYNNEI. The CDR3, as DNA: TGTGCCAGCAAGTTATTCGTGACAGGTCGGCCCTACGAGCAGTACTTC. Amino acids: CASKLFVTGRPYEQYF.

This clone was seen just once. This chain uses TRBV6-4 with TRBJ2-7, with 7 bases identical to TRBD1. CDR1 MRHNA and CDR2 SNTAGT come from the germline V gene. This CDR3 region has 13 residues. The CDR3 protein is CAPKGTATYEQYF. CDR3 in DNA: TGTGCGCCTAAGGGGACAGCAACCTACGAGCAGTACTTC.

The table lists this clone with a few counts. The CDR3 here is CASSSTSGDYEQYF. The CDR3 region has the DNA TGTGCCAGCAGCTCTACTAGCGGAGACTACGAGCAGTACTTC. The chain joins TRBV7-9 to TRBJ2-7, with 8 bases fitting TRBD2. V dropped 4 bases and J dropped 3; count of bases not matched to a gene: 5. This CDR3 is built from 14 residues. Germline CDR1 and CDR2: SEHNR and FQNEAQ (reference sequence).

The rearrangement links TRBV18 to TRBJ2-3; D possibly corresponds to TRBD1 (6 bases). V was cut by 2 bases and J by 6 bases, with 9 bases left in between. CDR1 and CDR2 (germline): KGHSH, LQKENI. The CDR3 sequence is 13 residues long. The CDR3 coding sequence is TGTGCCAGCTCACCAAGTAGGGGGGATACGCAGTATTTT. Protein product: CASSPSRGDTQYF.

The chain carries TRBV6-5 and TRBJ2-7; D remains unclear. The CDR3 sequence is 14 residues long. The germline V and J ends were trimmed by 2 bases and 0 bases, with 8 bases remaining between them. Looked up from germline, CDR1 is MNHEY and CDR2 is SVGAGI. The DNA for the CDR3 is TGTGCCAGCAGTTACCGCCTCGGCTCCTACGAGCAGTACTTC. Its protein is CASSYRLGSYEQYF.

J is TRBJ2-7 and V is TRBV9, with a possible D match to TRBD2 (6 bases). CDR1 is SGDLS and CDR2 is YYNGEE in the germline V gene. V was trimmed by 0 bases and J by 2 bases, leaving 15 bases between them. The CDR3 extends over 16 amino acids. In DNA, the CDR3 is TGTGCCAGCAGCGTAGCAACGGCGGGACCTCCCTACGAGCAGTACTTC. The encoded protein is CASSVATAGPPYEQYF.

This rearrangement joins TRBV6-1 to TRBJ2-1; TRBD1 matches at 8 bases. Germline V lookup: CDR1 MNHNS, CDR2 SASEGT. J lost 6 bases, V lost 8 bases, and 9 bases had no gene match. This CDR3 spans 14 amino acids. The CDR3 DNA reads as TGTGCCAGCGACGACAGGGGACACCTCAATGAGCAGTTCTTC. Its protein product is CASDDRGHLNEQFF.

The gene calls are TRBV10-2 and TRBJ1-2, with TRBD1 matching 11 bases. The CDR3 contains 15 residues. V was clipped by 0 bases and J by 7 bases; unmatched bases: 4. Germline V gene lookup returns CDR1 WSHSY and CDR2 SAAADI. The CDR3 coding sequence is TGCGCCAGCAGTGAGTCTGGACAGGGGGCGCTTGGCTACACCTTC. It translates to CASSESGQGALGYTF.

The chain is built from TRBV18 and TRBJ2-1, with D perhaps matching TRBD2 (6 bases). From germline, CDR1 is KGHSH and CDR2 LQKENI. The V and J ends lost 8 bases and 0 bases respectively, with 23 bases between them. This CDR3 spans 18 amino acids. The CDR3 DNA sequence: TGTGCCAGCACGCGGGACTTCTGGTCTGACAGCTCCTACAATGAGCAGTTCTTC. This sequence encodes CASTRDFWSDSSYNEQFF. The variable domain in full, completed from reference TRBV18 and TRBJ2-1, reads NAGVMQNPRHLVRRRGQEARLRCSPMKGHSHVYWYRQLPEEGLKFMVYLQKENIIDESGMPKERFSAEFPKEGPSILRIQQVVRGDSAAYFCASTRDFWSDSSYNEQFFGPGTRLTVL.

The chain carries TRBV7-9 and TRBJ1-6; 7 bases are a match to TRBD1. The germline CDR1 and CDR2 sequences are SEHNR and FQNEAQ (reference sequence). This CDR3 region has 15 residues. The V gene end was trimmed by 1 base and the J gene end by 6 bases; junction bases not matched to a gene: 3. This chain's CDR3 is CASSLDRGGNSPLHF. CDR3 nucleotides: TGTGCCAGCAGCTTAGACAGGGGTGGTAATTCACCCCTCCACTTT.

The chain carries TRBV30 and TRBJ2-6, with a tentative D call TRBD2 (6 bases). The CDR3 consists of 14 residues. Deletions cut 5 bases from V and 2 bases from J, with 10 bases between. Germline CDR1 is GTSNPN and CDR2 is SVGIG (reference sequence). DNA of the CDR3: TGTGCCTGGGGGGGAGGAGCTGGGGCCAACGTCCTGACTTTC. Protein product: CAWGGGAGANVLTF. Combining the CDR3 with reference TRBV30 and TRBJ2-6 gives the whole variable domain SQTIHQWPATLVQPVGSPLSLECTVEGTSNPNLYWYRQAAGRGLQLLFYSVGIGQISSEVPQNLSASRPQDRQFILSSKKLLLSDSGFYLCAWGGGAGANVLTFGAGSRLTVL.

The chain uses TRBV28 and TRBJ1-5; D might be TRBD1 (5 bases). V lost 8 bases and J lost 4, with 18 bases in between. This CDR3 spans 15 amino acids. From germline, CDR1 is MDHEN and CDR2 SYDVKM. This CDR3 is CASHRMGGGNQPQHF. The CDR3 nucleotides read TGTGCCAGCCACCGCATGGGGGGGGGTAATCAGCCCCAGCATTTT.

CDR3 protein: CASSQLTGTRYGYTF. The CDR3 coding sequence is TGCGCCAGCAGCCAACTAACCGGGACAAGGTATGGCTACACCTTC. The chain employs TRBV5-1 and TRBJ1-2, with a possible D match to TRBD1 (6 bases). V was trimmed by 4 bases and J by 5 bases, leaving 18 bases between them. CDR3 size: 15 residues. Germline values: CDR1 SGHRS, CDR2 YFSETQ.

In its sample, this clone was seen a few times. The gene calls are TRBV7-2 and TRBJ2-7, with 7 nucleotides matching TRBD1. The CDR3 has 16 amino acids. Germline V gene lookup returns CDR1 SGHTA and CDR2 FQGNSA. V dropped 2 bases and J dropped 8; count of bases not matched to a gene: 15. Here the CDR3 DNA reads TGTGCCAGCAGCTTAAAGAGTGGCAGGGGGTACCTTCAGCAGTACTTC. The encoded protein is CASSLKSGRGYLQQYF.

The CDR3 is CASSLDEAKQYF. The CDR3 coding sequence is TGCGCCAGCAGCTTGGATGAGGCTAAGCAGTACTTC. The chain uses TRBV5-1 and TRBJ2-7; D unclear. This CDR3 has 12 residues. Trimming stripped 0 bases from V and 8 bases from J, with 9 bases between. Germline V gives CDR1 SGHRS, CDR2 YFSETQ.

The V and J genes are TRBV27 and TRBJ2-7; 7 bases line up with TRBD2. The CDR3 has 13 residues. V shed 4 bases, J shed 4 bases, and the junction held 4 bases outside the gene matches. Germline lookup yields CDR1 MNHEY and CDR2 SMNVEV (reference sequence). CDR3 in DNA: TGTGCCAGCAGTTCCGGGACTATATACGAGCAGTACTTC. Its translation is CASSSGTIYEQYF.

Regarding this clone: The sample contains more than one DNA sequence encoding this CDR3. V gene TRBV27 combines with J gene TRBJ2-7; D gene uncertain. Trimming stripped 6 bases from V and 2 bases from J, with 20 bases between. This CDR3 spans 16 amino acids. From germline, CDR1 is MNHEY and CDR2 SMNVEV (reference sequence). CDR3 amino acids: CASSLNPPDTTYEQYF. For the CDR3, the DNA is TGTGCCAGCAGCCTTAACCCCCCCGACACAACCTACGAGCAGTACTTC.

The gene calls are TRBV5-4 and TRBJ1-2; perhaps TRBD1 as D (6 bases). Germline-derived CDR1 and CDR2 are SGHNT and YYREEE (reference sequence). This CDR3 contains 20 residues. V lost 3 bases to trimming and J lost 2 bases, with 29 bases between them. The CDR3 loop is CASSSDQPARDRPRNYGYTF. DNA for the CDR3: TGTGCCAGCAGCTCCGACCAACCCGCAAGAGACAGGCCAAGGAACTATGGCTACACCTTC.